This T cell receptor (beta chain) comes out of a study of shared clonotypes between healthy human individuals. Findings and caveats of the study: Represented diversity, genetic and exposure-history alike, was limited by few donors. The researchers took only blood, and tissue repertoires probably look different. Although depth was large, rarefaction showed that sequencing of the sorted subsets was incomplete.

Some clones are missing from TCRdb's copy, which holds only in-frame ones; the method was immunoSEQ multiplex PCR. The sample includes 500,000 to 700,000 clones, 85% to 95% of them seen just once. In regard to this clone: Its cognate antigen is unknown.

CD8 cells regarded as naive lacked CD45RO, were positively chosen for CCR7, and omitted terminally differentiated effector memory CD45RA+ cells. Trimming took 9 bases from V and 2 from J, leaving 16 bases between them. Germline V lookup: CDR1 MDHEN, CDR2 SYDVKM. The CDR3 extends over 14 amino acids. Sequenced input: naive CD8+ T cells sorted from blood. This TCR came from a woman under 40 in good health. The rearrangement links TRBV28 to TRBJ1-1; no firm D call. The CDR3 protein is CASYRTVTNTEAFF. CDR3 nucleotide sequence: TGTGCCAGTTACCGGACGGTGACAAACACTGAAGCTTTCTTT.